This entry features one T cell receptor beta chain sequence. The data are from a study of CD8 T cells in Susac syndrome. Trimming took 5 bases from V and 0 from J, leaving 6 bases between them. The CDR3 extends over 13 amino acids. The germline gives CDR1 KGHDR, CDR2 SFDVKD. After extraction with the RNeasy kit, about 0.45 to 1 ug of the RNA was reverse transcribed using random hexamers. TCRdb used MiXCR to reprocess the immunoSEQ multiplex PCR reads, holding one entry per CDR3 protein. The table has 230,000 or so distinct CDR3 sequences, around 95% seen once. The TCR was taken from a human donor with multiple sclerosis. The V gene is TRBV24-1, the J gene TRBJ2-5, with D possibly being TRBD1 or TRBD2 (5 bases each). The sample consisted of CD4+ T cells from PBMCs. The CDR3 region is CATSGGYQETQYF. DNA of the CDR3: TGTGCCACCAGTGGGGGGTACCAAGAGACCCAGTACTTC.